A selection of T cell receptor beta chains follows, all from one sample in a study of T-cell memory formation after mild COVID-19. TCRdb re-called the 5' RACE reads with MiXCR, one entry per CDR3 protein. Among 170,000 or so distinct CDR3 sequences listed, about 22% were seen once. The sample consisted of PBMCs or a T cell subset sorted from them (not recorded which). These receptors came from an adult woman who had mild COVID-19 (a few samples of this study predate the infection). Cell type and time point are not known. The CDR3 runs from the conserved cysteine through the conserved F or W. D genes are given only for firm matches. Clone size, where shown, is once, few, many, or a class for clones that have expanded.

V	D	size	J	DNA	CDR3
TRBV12-3/TRBV12-4	TRBD2	-	TRBJ2-3	TGTGCCAGCAGTTTAGCGGGCTCTAGCGGGGGGGCCCACACAGATACGCAGTATTTT	CASSLAGSSGGAHTDTQYF
TRBV4-2	-	few	TRBJ2-7	TGTGCCAGCAGCCCATTTCGGGGGAGCTCCTACGAGCAGTACTTC	CASSPFRGSSYEQYF
TRBV7-9	-	few	TRBJ2-1	TGTGCCAGCAGCTTAGGGCAAAGCCTCAGGGACAATGAGCAGTTCTTC	CASSLGQSLRDNEQFF
TRBV6-2/TRBV6-3	-	-	TRBJ2-7	TGTGCCAGCAGTTACTCGAAAGTTTTAGGGGACTACGAGCAGTACTTC	CASSYSKVLGDYEQYF
TRBV10-3	TRBD2	few	TRBJ2-7	TGTGCCATCAGTTCGGGTAGCGGGAGCTACGAGCAGTACTTC	CAISSGSGSYEQYF
TRBV29-1	-	-	TRBJ1-2	TGCAGCGTGACCCTAAACAGCTTCTATGGCTACACCTTC	CSVTLNSFYGYTF
TRBV7-8	TRBD2	few	TRBJ2-2	TGTGCCAGCAGCTGGGCTAGCGGGGGGGCCGTCGGGGAGCTGTTTTTT	CASSWASGGAVGELFF
TRBV9	TRBD2	few	TRBJ2-5	TGTGCCAGCAGCGTTAGCGGGTCGGTGGAGACCCAGTACTTC	CASSVSGSVETQYF
TRBV12-3/TRBV12-4	-	few	TRBJ2-6	TGTGCCAGCATTACGACTGGGGCCAACGTCCTGACTTTC	CASITTGANVLTF
TRBV3-1	TRBD1	few	TRBJ2-6	TGTGCCAGCAGCCAAGTCCAAGCGTCCCGGACAGGGCGGGCTGGGGCCAACGTCCTGACTTTC	CASSQVQASRTGRAGANVLTF
TRBV5-1	TRBD2	-	TRBJ2-1	TGCGCCAGCAGCGACGGGACTAGTCGCTACAATGAGCAGTTCTTC	CASSDGTSRYNEQFF
TRBV4-2	-	-	TRBJ2-5	TGTGCCAGCAGCCAAGTTGAGGGGGTAGAGACCCAGTACTTC	CASSQVEGVETQYF
TRBV12-3/TRBV12-4	TRBD1	-	TRBJ1-2	TGTGCCAGCAGCCCCGGCCGGGACAGGGTTGACGGGATCTATGGCTACACCTTC	CASSPGRDRVDGIYGYTF
TRBV6-5	-	few	TRBJ2-3	TGTGCCAGCAGTTCTGCGGGACCCACAGATACGCAGTATTTT	CASSSAGPTDTQYF
TRBV7-6	-	few	TRBJ2-2	TGTGCCAGCAGCTTCGGTTGGGGGGCGCGGGACACCGGGGAGCTGTTTTTT	CASSFGWGARDTGELFF
TRBV6-2/TRBV6-3	TRBD1	few	TRBJ1-2	TGTGCCAGCAGTTACGGGACAGGGTTGTATGGCTACACCTTC	CASSYGTGLYGYTF
TRBV6-1	-	once	TRBJ2-1	TGTGCCAGCAGAACGGACTACAATGAGCAGTTCTTC	CASRTDYNEQFF
TRBV4-1	TRBD1	-	TRBJ2-2	TGCGCCAGCAGCACCGGGACAGGGGAGATGACCGGGGAGCTGTTTTTT	CASSTGTGEMTGELFF
TRBV5-1	-	-	TRBJ2-1	TGCGCCAGCGCGTTCCGGGGCCTCGTTGAGCAGTTCTTC	CASAFRGLVEQFF
TRBV7-6	TRBD2	-	TRBJ2-1	TGTGCCAGCAGCTCGAGGACTAGCGGGGGGGCCTGGGATGAGCAGTTCTTC	CASSSRTSGGAWDEQFF
TRBV4-3	TRBD2	once	TRBJ2-7	TGCGCCAGCAGCCAAGACCTACTAGCGGGAGGGTGGGAGCAGTACTTC	CASSQDLLAGGWEQYF
TRBV6-5	-	few	TRBJ2-2	TGTGCCAGCAGCGCCGACGCGGGACCCAGGGGCACCGGGGAGCTGTTTTTT	CASSADAGPRGTGELFF
TRBV12-3/TRBV12-4	-	-	TRBJ1-2	TGTGCCAGCTCGGCAGGATCCTATTACGGCTACACCTTC	CASSAGSYYGYTF
TRBV7-3	TRBD2	-	TRBJ2-3	TGTGCCAGCAGCAGAACTAGCGGGACTTCAGATACGCAGTATTTT	CASSRTSGTSDTQYF
TRBV27	TRBD2	few	TRBJ2-1	TGTGCCAGCAGTTTCGGGGCGGGAGTGCCGGGCAATGAGCAGTTCTTC	CASSFGAGVPGNEQFF
TRBV28	TRBD2	few	TRBJ2-7	TGTGCCAGCTCGATTAGCGGGAGGGCCGACGAGCAGTACTTC	CASSISGRADEQYF
TRBV7-3	TRBD2	-	TRBJ2-3	TGTGCCAGCAGCCAAAGGACTAGCGGGGGACCTAGCACAGATACGCAGTATTTT	CASSQRTSGGPSTDTQYF
TRBV12-3/TRBV12-4	TRBD2	-	TRBJ2-3	TGTGCCAGCAGTTTAGTGGGTCTAGCGGGAGATACGCAGTATTTT	CASSLVGLAGDTQYF
TRBV20-1	TRBD1	-	TRBJ2-1	TGCAGTGCGTCGGACAGGGGGCCCAATGAGCAGTTCTTC	CSASDRGPNEQFF
TRBV15	-	-	TRBJ2-3	TGTGCCACCAGCAGAGTTAGGGGCACAGATACGCAGTATTTT	CATSRVRGTDTQYF
TRBV7-3	TRBD1	-	TRBJ2-7	TGTGCCAGCAGCCGCTCAGGGGGCTCCTACGAGCAGTACTTC	CASSRSGGSYEQYF
TRBV7-8	-	-	TRBJ2-1	TGTGCCAGCAGCCCGGGGTTTGGGGACAAGAACAATGAGCAGTTCTTC	CASSPGFGDKNNEQFF
TRBV5-5	-	few	TRBJ1-2	TGTGCCAGCAGCTTCGCAGGGGACCACTATGGCTACACCTTC	CASSFAGDHYGYTF
TRBV27	-	-	TRBJ1-5	TGTGCCAGCAGCCCTGACGGCGGCAATCAGCCCCAGCATTTT	CASSPDGGNQPQHF
TRBV12-3/TRBV12-4	-	few	TRBJ2-1	TGTTCGATCTGGGGGGAGGACAATGAGCAGTTCTTC	CSIWGEDNEQFF
TRBV29-1	-	-	TRBJ1-2	TGCAGCGTAGAAACAGGACTCTATGGCTACACCTTC	CSVETGLYGYTF
TRBV4-3	-	-	TRBJ1-2	TGCGCCAGCAGCCAAGATAGGACGGGCCTTTATGGCTACACCTTC	CASSQDRTGLYGYTF
TRBV20-1	TRBD2	-	TRBJ2-5	TGCAGTGCTACCGGACTCGACCTGCGGCTAGCGGGGTGGGAGACCCAGTACTTC	CSATGLDLRLAGWETQYF
TRBV6-5	-	many	TRBJ2-5	TGTGCCAGCAGCTTACTCAGCGTACAGGAGACCCAGTACTTC	CASSLLSVQETQYF
TRBV6-2/TRBV6-3	TRBD1	once	TRBJ1-1	TGTGCCAGCAGGCCACAGGGGACGAACACTGAAGCTTTCTTT	CASRPQGTNTEAFF
TRBV10-3	-	few	TRBJ2-1	TGTGCCATCAGTGAGTCCGGGGTTGAGCAGTTCTTC	CAISESGVEQFF
TRBV20-1	-	few	TRBJ2-1	TGCAGTGCTCCTTTAGGGGGAGGGCCGAATAATGAGCAGTTCTTC	CSAPLGGGPNNEQFF
TRBV29-1	TRBD1	-	TRBJ2-7	TGCAGCCTTAGGACAGGGGATTCGTACGAGCAGTACTTC	CSLRTGDSYEQYF
TRBV5-1	TRBD2	-	TRBJ2-3	TGCGCCAGCAGCTTGGGACTAGCGGGGGCGGGAGATACGCAGTATTTT	CASSLGLAGAGDTQYF
TRBV6-2/TRBV6-3	-	-	TRBJ2-5	TGTGCCAGCAGTTACTCGACTGGGCTGGACGAAGAGACCCAGTACTTC	CASSYSTGLDEETQYF
TRBV7-9	-	-	TRBJ2-7	TGTGCCAGCACCGACAAAGGGGACGAGCAGTACTTC	CASTDKGDEQYF
TRBV4-2	TRBD1	few	TRBJ2-1	TGTGCCAGCAGCCAAGATATAACAGGGGGTGTTTTCGATGAGCAGTTCTTC	CASSQDITGGVFDEQFF
TRBV12-3/TRBV12-4	-	few	TRBJ2-1	TGTGCCAGCAGTATGACGGGGGTTATTGAGCAGTTCTTC	CASSMTGVIEQFF
TRBV7-7	TRBD2	few	TRBJ2-2	TGTGCTAGCAGCAACCTAGCGGGAGGAGGCGGGGAGCTGTTTTTT	CASSNLAGGGGELFF
TRBV29-1	TRBD1	-	TRBJ1-2	TGCAGCGTCCCAACCACCGGGACAGGGGTCGGCTACACCTTC	CSVPTTGTGVGYTF